Below, 20 T cell receptor beta chains from the same sample are listed, as sequenced in a study of blood T cell repertoires in COVID-19. Sequencing used immunoSEQ multiplex PCR; TCRdb keeps in-frame clones, though not all of them. Here the sample spans 250,000 to 350,000 clones, more than 90% being singletons. The sample taken for sequencing was PBMCs or T cells enriched from blood (not recorded which). The receptors here all came from a woman aged 30 to 39 who had recovered from COVID-19.

The rearrangement links TRBV4-1 to TRBJ2-3; 12 bases agree with TRBD2. The CDR3 sequence is 16 residues long. Germline-derived CDR1 and CDR2 are MGHRA and YSYEKL. V shed 4 bases and J 5 bases; nucleotides not matched to a gene: 7. The CDR3 DNA reads as TGCGCCAGCAGCCGTCGACTAGCGGGAGATGGAGATACGCAGTATTTT. It specifies CASSRRLAGDGDTQYF.

The rearrangement uses TRBV19 and TRBJ2-7; perhaps TRBD1 as D (5 bases). The germline V gene encodes CDR1 LNHDA and CDR2 SQIVND (reference sequence). The CDR3 is 16 amino acids. V was pared by 4 bases and J by 3 bases, with 19 bases between. The CDR3 coding sequence is TGTGCCAGTAGTAACGCACCAAACAGGATTCGCTACGAGCAGTACTTC. This gives the protein CASSNAPNRIRYEQYF.

This clone was counted a few times. This chain links TRBV6-2 or TRBV6-3 with TRBJ2-7; D might be TRBD2 (6 bases). The V end lost 6 bases, the J end lost 3 bases, and 12 bases lay between the germline ends. Germline-derived CDR1 and CDR2 are MNHEY and SVGEGT. CDR3 length equals 13 residues. The CDR3 DNA is TGTGCCAGCAGCTCCTACGGGGGCTACGAGCAGTACTTC. Its protein product is CASSSYGGYEQYF.

The CDR3 sequence is CASSPRTGNTEAFF. The CDR3 region has the DNA TGTGCCAGCAGCCCTCGGACAGGTAACACTGAAGCTTTCTTT. The chain employs TRBV7-9 and TRBJ1-1, with 7 bases that match TRBD1. J was trimmed by 2 bases and V by 5 bases; bases with no gene match: 5. The CDR3 extends over 14 amino acids. The germline V gene encodes CDR1 SEHNR and CDR2 FQNEAQ (reference sequence).

This clone was seen once. The chain has TRBV29-1 and TRBJ2-2; 8 nucleotides align to TRBD1. CDR3 size: 13 residues. V was pared by 7 bases and J by 4 bases, with 5 bases of the junction left unmatched. Germline V CDR1 and CDR2: SQVTM, ANQGSEA. CDR3 DNA: TGCAGCGCCGACAGGGGAGCCACCGGGGAGCTGTTTTTT. It translates to CSADRGATGELFF.

This sequence joins TRBV6-1 and TRBJ2-1; weak D call: TRBD2 (5 bases). Germline CDR1 is MNHNS and CDR2 is SASEGT. V was pared by 6 bases and J by 3 bases, with 12 bases between. The CDR3 consists of 14 residues. The CDR3 reads CASREATDYNEQFF. As DNA, the CDR3 is TGTGCCAGCAGGGAGGCCACGGACTACAATGAGCAGTTCTTC.

The chain uses TRBV19 and TRBJ2-2; no clear D gene. With 9 bases removed from V and 4 bases from J, the gap between germline ends came to 6 bases. This CDR3 contains 11 residues. Germline lookup yields CDR1 LNHDA and CDR2 SQIVND (reference sequence). CDR3 region: CASTSTGELFF. The CDR3, as DNA: TGTGCCAGCACCAGCACCGGGGAGCTGTTTTTT.

The V and J genes are TRBV11-2 and TRBJ2-1; a weak D match, TRBD2 (5 bases). The CDR3 is 15 amino acids. Between the trimmed V and J ends, which lost 5 bases and 0 bases, there was a span of 11 bases. The germline V gene encodes CDR1 SGHAT and CDR2 FQNNGV. The CDR3 protein is CASSRGGSSYNEQFF. The CDR3 bases are TGTGCCAGCAGCCGAGGTGGGAGCTCCTACAATGAGCAGTTCTTC.

This clone has just a few counts. The chain is built from TRBV4-2 and TRBJ2-5; 12 bases match TRBD2. The CDR3 is made up of 15 amino acids. CDR1 and CDR2 from the germline V gene are LGHNA and YNFKEQ. The J segment lost 4 bases and the V segment lost 4 bases, leaving 4 bases of the junction unmatched. The CDR3 protein is CASSPSGGASETQYF. The CDR3 DNA is TGTGCCAGCAGCCCTAGCGGGGGGGCCTCAGAGACCCAGTACTTC.

This rearrangement joins TRBV5-5 to TRBJ2-3; maybe TRBD2 (5 bases). Germline V CDR1 and CDR2: SGHKS, YYEKEE (reference sequence). The V end was cut by 0 bases, the J end by 0 bases, with 11 bases between. This CDR3 region has 16 residues. As DNA, the CDR3 is TGTGCCAGCAGCTTGGTAGGGAGAACGAGCACAGATACGCAGTATTTT. Translated: CASSLVGRTSTDTQYF.

V gene TRBV13 combines with J gene TRBJ1-2, with 9 bases lining up with TRBD1. The ends lost 5 bases at V and 6 bases at J; junction bases unmatched: 7. This CDR3 is built from 14 residues. The germline V gene has CDR1 PRHDT and CDR2 FYEKMQ (reference sequence). The CDR3 spells CASSPRTGEDGYTF. DNA of the CDR3: TGTGCCAGCAGCCCTAGGACAGGGGAGGATGGCTACACCTTC.

V usage is TRBV6-5 and J usage is TRBJ2-7, with D hard to call. The CDR3 runs 13 residues. Germline V lookup: CDR1 MNHEY, CDR2 SVGAGI. V lost 8 bases, J lost 2 bases, and 13 bases lay in between. The CDR3 DNA follows: TGTGCCAGCCGTTCAGAAGTAACCTACGAGCAGTACTTC. It is translated as CASRSEVTYEQYF.

This clone was recorded once. The chain joins TRBV4-2 to TRBJ1-2; 7 bases align to TRBD1. The CDR3 consists of 15 residues. With V trimmed by 0 bases and J by 4 bases, 5 bases remained unmatched. Germline CDR1 and CDR2: LGHNA and YNFKEQ. In nucleotides, the CDR3 is TGTGCCAGCAGCCAAGACACAGGGGATGCCTATGGCTACACCTTC. Its protein product is CASSQDTGDAYGYTF.

The CDR3 coding sequence is TGTGCCAGCAGCTTAGAAACGGGATCCTACGAGCAGTACTTC. Protein product: CASSLETGSYEQYF. V and J are TRBV11-2 and TRBJ2-7; possibly TRBD2 for D (5 bases). Trimming cost V 0 bases and J 1 base, with 7 bases left between them. The CDR3 runs to 14 residues. Germline CDR1 reads SGHAT; CDR2 reads FQNNGV.

The CDR3 DNA reads as TGTGCCACCAGCAGAGATCGAGGCTACAATCAGCCCCAGCATTTT. This translates into CATSRDRGYNQPQHF. V usage is TRBV15 and J usage is TRBJ1-5; no reliable D call. CDR1 and CDR2 from the germline V gene are LNHNV and YYDKDF (reference sequence). Trimming stripped 0 bases from V and 3 bases from J, with 9 bases between. The CDR3 sequence is 15 residues long.

The chain recombines TRBV27 with TRBJ1-3; the D gene is possibly TRBD1 (5 bases). CDR1 and CDR2 (germline): MNHEY, SMNVEV (reference sequence). Trimming stripped 7 bases from V and 1 base from J, with 11 bases between. The CDR3 is 14 amino acids. In DNA form, the CDR3 reads TGTGCCAGCACGGGGGATCTATCTGGAAACACCATATATTTT. Its translation is CASTGDLSGNTIYF.

The rearrangement joins TRBV19 to TRBJ2-3; 9 positions match TRBD2. J gave up 13 bases and V 10 bases, and 21 bases lay outside the gene matches. This CDR3 has 15 amino acids. Germline V gene lookup returns CDR1 LNHDA and CDR2 SQIVND (reference sequence). CDR3 residues: CATEMDGREGSVEYF. The CDR3 bases are TGTGCCACCGAAATGGATGGGCGGGAGGGTTCTGTTGAGTATTTT.

In its sample, this clone was seen once. The J gene is TRBJ2-7, the V gene TRBV4-1; TRBD2 might be the D (7 bases). Germline assignment: CDR1 MGHRA and CDR2 YSYEKL. V was pared by 1 base and J by 5 bases, with 12 bases between. The CDR3 has 14 amino acids. The CDR3 DNA follows: TGCGCCAGCAGCCAAGCACGGGGGGCGGACGAGCAGTACTTC. Translated: CASSQARGADEQYF.

V gene TRBV9 combines with J gene TRBJ1-2, with 10 positions matching TRBD1. The V and J ends lost 3 bases and 8 bases, in that order; junction bases with no gene match: 4. Germline V gene lookup returns CDR1 SGDLS and CDR2 YYNGEE. This CDR3 comprises 13 residues. In DNA, the CDR3 is TGTGCCAGCAGCGGACAGGGGGCGCCCGGCTACACCTTC. Its translation: CASSGQGAPGYTF.

The chain links TRBV7-9 to TRBJ1-4; TRBD1 is a possible D gene (5 bases). CDR1 and CDR2 from the germline V gene are SEHNR and FQNEAQ (reference sequence). This CDR3 has 13 amino acids. With 10 bases removed from V and 3 bases from J, the gap between germline ends came to 12 bases. CDR3 DNA sequence: TGTGCCACCGAGCAGGGTGCTAATGAAAAACTGTTTTTT. This encodes CATEQGANEKLFF.